This is a list of T cell receptor beta chains from one sample in a study of shared clonotypes between healthy human individuals. Clones were sequenced by immunoSEQ multiplex PCR, and TCRdb holds only the in-frame ones, with some missing. The top ten clones hold over 1.5% of a sample with around 1,900,000 clones, just over 90% of them seen once. The sample taken for sequencing was naive CD8+ T cells from PBMCs. Receptors were obtained from a man younger than 35 in good health. Some clones in this sample may be carry-over from other donors' samples. Each CDR3 is given with its conserved first and last residue. The D gene is left open where the match is weak.

TRBJ1-4 | TRBV5-1 | - | CASSLDLTDIGHEKLFF
TRBJ2-5 | TRBV5-4 | TRBD2 | CASSLREGETQYF
TRBJ2-7 | TRBV6-6 | - | CAHGIHSYEQYF
TRBJ2-1 | TRBV9 | TRBD2 | CASSVGTSGWQFF
TRBJ2-7 | TRBV6-6 | - | CASSYSVEFGEQYF
TRBJ2-1 | TRBV9 | - | CASSVVGHEQFF
TRBJ2-2 | TRBV11-2 | TRBD2 | CASSAWTSGIYGELFF
TRBJ2-7 | TRBV6-6 | - | CASSLDRFGYEQYF
TRBJ1-5 | TRBV19 | - | CASSIWQNNQPQHF
TRBJ1-1 | TRBV7-3 | - | CASSFSNAPGTEAFF
TRBJ2-7 | TRBV27 | - | CASSLSEGRPYEQYF
TRBJ1-1 | TRBV14 | TRBD1 | CASSLGQGAFPEAFF
TRBJ2-1 | TRBV12-5 | - | CASGLGPTEQFF
TRBJ2-5 | TRBV5-1 | - | CASSFGGGRDNEQETQYF
TRBJ1-5 | TRBV19 | TRBD1 | CASRPGTGGTPQHF
TRBJ1-2 | TRBV5-1 | - | CASSGDHSGGERGYTF
TRBJ2-2 | TRBV4-1 | TRBD2 | CASSQPLAGGRNTGELFF
TRBJ1-2 | TRBV5-5 | - | CASSPGSGVNYGYTF
TRBJ1-5 | TRBV4-1 | TRBD1 | CASSQEIEGANQPQHF
TRBJ2-5 | TRBV7-7 | TRBD2 | CASSFEPGLAGGPGETQYF
TRBJ1-2 | TRBV5-4 | - | CASSSLEIIPTYGYTF
TRBJ1-5 | TRBV27 | - | CASSLNGDSNQPQHF
TRBJ2-7 | TRBV28 | TRBD1 | CASSSPPGQGYEQYF
TRBJ2-1 | TRBV18 | - | CASSQQSNTHEQFF
TRBJ2-6 | TRBV6-1 | - | CASRVVHREANVLTF
TRBJ1-1 | TRBV29-1 | - | CSVEEVGLVEAFF
TRBJ2-7 | TRBV7-9 | TRBD1 | CASSQTIDRGLEQYF
TRBJ1-1 | TRBV9 | - | CASSHLNTEAFF
TRBJ1-1 | TRBV2 | TRBD1 | CASSRQGPNTEAFF
TRBJ1-1 | TRBV7-9 | - | CASSSPDNAEAFF
TRBJ1-1 | TRBV7-9 | - | CASSRSPGTEAFF
TRBJ2-3 | TRBV5-5 | TRBD2 | CASRGGTSGRPDTQYF
TRBJ2-1 | TRBV5-1 | - | CASSFYRGGHEQFF
TRBJ2-7 | TRBV27 | - | CASRWYVGHFEQYF
TRBJ1-2 | TRBV27 | TRBD1 | CASSLWAPTGTGIYGYTF